This entry lists 17 T cell receptor beta chains sequenced from one sample in a study of blood T cell repertoires in COVID-19. Produced via immunoSEQ multiplex PCR; TCRdb's table is partial and in-frame only. This table holds some 210,000 clones, 70% to 90% found once. The sequenced sample consisted of PBMCs or T cells enriched from blood (not recorded which). These receptor sequences come from a man in his forties who had recovered from COVID-19.

The gene calls are TRBV19 and TRBJ1-1, with no clear D. The CDR3 spans 14 residues. Trimming stripped 7 bases from V and 2 bases from J, with 14 bases between. Germline CDR1 reads LNHDA; CDR2 reads SQIVND (reference sequence). Here the CDR3 reads CASINRQANTEAFF. The CDR3 nucleotides read TGTGCCAGTATCAATAGGCAGGCTAACACTGAAGCTTTCTTT.

The chain combines TRBV27 with TRBJ2-5, with unresolved D. Trimming pared 1 base from V and 2 bases from J, leaving 5 bases between. Germline V gene sequence: CDR1 MNHEY, CDR2 SMNVEV (reference sequence). The CDR3 runs 13 residues. CDR3 sequence (DNA): TGTGCCAGCAGTTTATTCCCACAAGAGACCCAGTACTTC. Encoded protein: CASSLFPQETQYF.

This rearrangement joins TRBV5-1 to TRBJ2-1, with D tentatively TRBD2 (6 bases). Germline lookup yields CDR1 SGHRS and CDR2 YFSETQ. V lost 4 bases and J 0 bases, leaving 14 bases between the germline ends. There are 16 residues in the CDR3. The CDR3 bases are TGCGCCAGCAGCCCCTCGGGGGTCAGCTCCTACAATGAGCAGTTCTTC. Translated: CASSPSGVSSYNEQFF.

Concerning this clone: One end of the junction fails to match germline, which may point to a read error. This chain connects TRBV9 to TRBJ1-2; TRBD1 might be the D (5 bases). CDR3 length: 10 amino acids. CDR1 is SGDLS, CDR2 YYNGEE, per germline. The CDR3 nucleotides are TGTGCCAGCAGCGGAGAAGGGGCCAACTTC. It translates to CASSGEGANF.

This chain connects TRBV27 to TRBJ1-2, with D possibly being TRBD1 (6 bases). The CDR3 is made up of 13 amino acids. Trimming pared 2 bases from V and 7 bases from J, leaving 11 bases between. Germline V gene sequence: CDR1 MNHEY, CDR2 SMNVEV (reference sequence). CDR3 amino acids: CASSLGQSRGYTF. The CDR3 DNA reads TGTGCCAGCAGTTTAGGACAGTCCCGTGGCTACACCTTC.

CDR3 region: CAWSLLASGIKNIQYF. The CDR3 bases are TGTGCCTGGAGTCTCCTGGCTAGCGGAATCAAAAACATTCAGTACTTC. J is TRBJ2-4 and V is TRBV30; 7 nucleotides agree with TRBD2. The CDR3 length is 16 residues. CDR1 is GTSNPN, CDR2 SVGIG, per germline (reference sequence). Trimming removed 2 bases from V and 3 bases from J; junction bases left unmatched: 10.

V usage is TRBV28 and J usage is TRBJ1-5; D gene uncertain. CDR1 is MDHEN and CDR2 is SYDVKM in the germline V gene. V was trimmed by 1 base and J by 1 base, leaving 2 bases between them. The length of the CDR3 is 13 residues. CDR3 residues: CASSLLSNQPQHF. The CDR3 nucleotides read TGTGCCAGCAGTTTATTAAGCAATCAGCCCCAGCATTTT.

J is TRBJ2-7 and V is TRBV2; TRBD1 agrees at 9 bases. The CDR3 covers 14 residues. In germline, CDR1 is SNHLY, CDR2 FYNNEI. The V segment lost 8 bases and the J segment 1 base; nucleotides outside the gene matches: 6. CDR3 sequence (DNA): TGTGCCAGCGAAACAGGGGGCTGGTCCTACGAGCAGTACTTC. It translates to CASETGGWSYEQYF. The complete variable domain, with remaining parts taken from reference TRBV2 and TRBJ2-7, reads EPEVTQTPSHQVTQMGQEVILRCVPISNHLYFYWYRQILGQKVEFLVSFYNNEISEKSEIFDDQFSVERPDGSNFTLKIRSTKLEDSAMYFCASETGGWSYEQYFGPGTRLTVT.

The chain uses TRBV12-5 and TRBJ2-5; 8 bases are a match to TRBD1. The CDR3 length is 16 residues. V dropped 5 bases and J dropped 2; count of bases not matched to a gene: 10. Germline CDR1 reads LGHNT; CDR2 reads FRNRAP. CDR3 bases: TGTGCTAGTGGTGATGGACGAAGGACAGGGCAAGAGACCCAGTACTTC. This gives the protein CASGDGRRTGQETQYF. Variable domain in full (rest from reference TRBV12-5 and TRBJ2-5): DARVTQTPRHKVTEMGQEVTMRCQPILGHNTVFWYRQTMMQGLELLAYFRNRAPLDDSGMPKDRFSAEMPDATLATLKIQPSEPRDSAVYFCASGDGRRTGQETQYFGPGTRLLVL.

This clone appeared once. The genes are TRBV25-1 and TRBJ1-6, with D perhaps matching TRBD1 (5 bases). From germline, CDR1 is MGHDK and CDR2 SYGVNS. The ends were cut back, 3 bases at V and 4 bases at J, with 7 bases in the middle. The CDR3 covers 14 residues. CDR3 nucleotide sequence: TGTGCCAGCAGTGACGGGGGTTATAATTCACCCCTCCACTTT. It yields the protein CASSDGGYNSPLHF.

V is TRBV19 and J is TRBJ1-5, with 9 bases matching TRBD1. This CDR3 contains 17 residues. V shed 6 bases, J shed 2 bases, and the junction held 11 bases outside the gene matches. Per the germline V gene, CDR1 is LNHDA and CDR2 is SQIVND (reference sequence). CDR3 nucleotide sequence: TGTGCCAGTAGCCCCCCGGGACAGGGAGTCGGCAATCAGCCCCAGCATTTT. It is translated as CASSPPGQGVGNQPQHF.

The chain joins TRBV30 to TRBJ1-1; no clear D gene. Germline CDR1 reads GTSNPN; CDR2 reads SVGIG (reference sequence). Trimming removed 3 bases at V and 0 bases at J, with 8 bases between. The CDR3 is made up of 13 amino acids. The CDR3 sequence is CAWREQMNTEAFF. The CDR3 DNA is TGTGCCTGGAGAGAACAGATGAACACTGAAGCTTTCTTT.

This chain links TRBV5-4 with TRBJ1-2; no definite D call. The CDR3 length is 15 residues. CDR1 and CDR2 (germline): SGHNT, YYREEE (reference sequence). Trimming took off 1 base at V and 4 bases at J, with 14 bases between the two ends. The CDR3, as DNA: TGTGCCAGCAGCTTGAAAGACGGAGGCCCCTATGGCTACACCTTC. It specifies CASSLKDGGPYGYTF.

V is TRBV11-2 and J is TRBJ1-2; TRBD1 might be the D (6 bases). The CDR3 extends over 12 amino acids. Germline V gene lookup returns CDR1 SGHAT and CDR2 FQNNGV. The V end was cut by 6 bases, the J end by 14 bases, with 19 bases between. The CDR3 DNA reads TGTGCCAGCAGAACCACCGGGGACATCGGGACCTTC. The encoded protein is CASRTTGDIGTF.

This clone was found once. This rearrangement joins TRBV28 to TRBJ1-3, with D maybe TRBD1 (5 bases). The germline CDR1 and CDR2 sequences are MDHEN and SYDVKM. Trimming removed 3 bases at V and 3 bases at J, with 12 bases between. The CDR3 totals 15 residues. The CDR3 coding sequence is TGTGCCAGCAGTTTTACAGGCGGGGGTGGAAACACCATATATTTT. This codes for CASSFTGGGGNTIYF.

Here the CDR3 reads CAISEDPTSGTEAFF. The CDR3, as DNA: TGTGCCATCAGTGAAGACCCGACGAGCGGCACTGAAGCTTTCTTT. This chain links TRBV10-3 with TRBJ1-1; no firm D call. Germline values: CDR1 ENHRY, CDR2 SYGVKD. The CDR3 length is 15 residues. V gave up 3 bases and J gave up 4 bases, with 15 bases separating them.

Notes on this clone: At one of its ends the junction is not consistent with the germline gene, which may arise from a read error. The rearrangement joins TRBV19 to TRBJ1-4; D remains ambiguous. The CDR3 totals 13 residues. Germline V CDR1 and CDR2: LNHDA, SQIVND (reference sequence). For the CDR3, the DNA is TGTGCCAGTAGTATTCAACAGAGTGAAAGACTGTTTTTT. It yields the protein CASSIQQSERLFF.